The T cell receptor beta chain under discussion was sequenced for a study of blood T cell repertoires in COVID-19. Study-wide background: From the United States, Italy and Spain came samples of acute and convalescent COVID-19. From T cells, B-cell-depleted T cells, or PBMCs came the material, which was cDNA or gDNA.

Repertoires were generated with immunoSEQ multiplex PCR, while TCRdb's copy carries only in-frame clones and drops some. The data show approximately 280,000 clones, roughly 89% seen once. Participants were aged roughly 18 to 90 years, lived in roughly 25 US areas, and enrolled virtually. The study counted Cohort 3 donors as recovered given two negative PCRs, clearance, or symptom resolution. Germline V lookup: CDR1 PRHDT, CDR2 FYEKMQ (reference sequence). The CDR3 runs to 15 residues. Trimming at V came to 5 bases and at J to 7 bases, leaving 10 bases not matched to a gene. This receptor was obtained from a woman aged 40 to 50 who had recovered from COVID-19. Sequencing input: PBMCs or T cells enriched from blood (not recorded which). This sequence joins TRBV13 and TRBJ1-4, with 7 bases identical to TRBD1. DNA for the CDR3: TGTGCCAGCAGCGCAACCGGGACAGAACGTGAAAAACTGTTTTTT. It translates to CASSATGTEREKLFF.